This passage covers 11 T cell receptor beta chains from one sample sequenced in a study of blood T cells in healthy people across ages. Alongside a J-beta primer mix, a sample-barcoded 5' primer served in a second PCR lasting roughly 7 to 11 cycles. TCRdb re-derived calls from the 5' RACE reads in MiXCR, one entry per CDR3 protein. This table has 600,000 or so distinct CDR3 sequences, under 30% appearing once. Sequencing was done on a sample of blood. All receptors derive from a woman aged 80 or over in good health.

The chain is built from TRBV7-9 and TRBJ2-1, with TRBD2 matching 9 bases. The CDR3 is 13 residues long. Germline CDR1 SEHNR, CDR2 FQNEAQ (reference sequence). V trimming: 8 bases; J trimming: 9 bases; junction bases outside the gene matches: 8. The CDR3 DNA is TGTGCCAGCGAGGGCGGGGGGGCTGCTGAGCAGTTCTTC. Translation gives CASEGGGAAEQFF.

This clonotype was detected a few times. V gene TRBV29-1 combines with J gene TRBJ1-4, with D tentatively TRBD1 (6 bases). V was clipped by 6 bases and J by 3 bases, with 17 bases between them. This CDR3 is 15 amino acids long. Germline V gene sequence: CDR1 SQVTM, CDR2 ANQGSEA. The CDR3 reads CSVPGGATANEKLFF. The CDR3 coding sequence is TGCAGCGTGCCCGGGGGGGCTACGGCTAATGAAAAACTGTTTTTT.

This chain links TRBV7-9 with TRBJ2-1; D may match TRBD1 or TRBD2 (5 bases each). This CDR3 is built from 17 residues. CDR1 is SEHNR, CDR2 FQNEAQ, per germline (reference sequence). The V gene lost 2 bases and the J gene lost 0 bases, with 14 bases spanning the gap. This chain's CDR3 is CASSLNRGGSSYNEQFF. CDR3 nucleotide sequence: TGTGCCAGCAGCTTAAACCGGGGCGGCAGCTCCTACAATGAGCAGTTCTTC.

This clonotype has a count of ten or more. The chain has TRBV27 and TRBJ2-1, with 7 bases that match TRBD2. CDR3 size: 13 residues. J gave up 7 bases and V 0 bases, and 0 bases lay outside the gene matches. Germline CDR1 and CDR2: MNHEY and SMNVEV (reference sequence). The CDR3 sequence: CASSLSLANEQFF. CDR3 bases: TGTGCCAGCAGTTTATCACTAGCGAATGAGCAGTTCTTC.

The sample holds a few counts of this clonotype. Here the CDR3 reads CASQQRRMNTEAFF. CDR3 DNA: TGTGCCAGCCAGCAACGCCGGATGAACACTGAAGCTTTCTTT. The chain employs TRBV2 and TRBJ1-1, with D hard to call. Per germline, CDR1 SNHLY and CDR2 FYNNEI. V was shortened by 8 bases and J by 0 bases, with 13 bases between the two germline ends. The CDR3 runs to 14 residues.

V usage is TRBV11-1 and J usage is TRBJ1-1; D ambiguous. V lost 9 bases, J lost 5 bases, and 19 bases lay in between. Germline-derived CDR1 and CDR2 are SGHAT and FQDESV (reference sequence). CDR3 size: 14 residues. The CDR3 sequence: CASYPRDVRTEAFF. The DNA of the CDR3 is TGTGCCAGTTACCCCCGGGATGTCAGGACTGAAGCTTTCTTT.

The gene calls are TRBV15 and TRBJ1-6; a weak D match, TRBD1 (5 bases). The CDR3 sequence is 13 residues long. The ends were cut back, 4 bases at V and 9 bases at J, with 10 bases in the middle. Germline V gene sequence: CDR1 LNHNV, CDR2 YYDKDF (reference sequence). Here the CDR3 DNA reads TGTGCCACCAGCATCCTTAGGGGTTCACCCCTCCACTTT. Amino acid sequence: CATSILRGSPLHF.

This chain connects TRBV27 to TRBJ1-6; 8 nucleotides match TRBD1. Germline values: CDR1 MNHEY, CDR2 SMNVEV (reference sequence). The CDR3 is 16 residues long. Trimming removed 5 bases from V and 7 bases from J; junction bases left unmatched: 10. The CDR3 reads CASSPQGAVGNSPLHF. Written as DNA, the CDR3 is TGTGCCAGCAGTCCGCAGGGGGCTGTTGGGAATTCACCCCTCCACTTT.

This clonotype was recorded at least ten times. V usage is TRBV13 and J usage is TRBJ2-5; either TRBD1 or TRBD2 may fit D (5 bases each). Looked up from germline, CDR1 is PRHDT and CDR2 is FYEKMQ (reference sequence). The CDR3 contains 13 residues. V dropped 2 bases and J dropped 5 bases, with 9 bases sitting between them. The CDR3 here is CASSLRGDETQYF. The CDR3 DNA is TGTGCCAGCAGCTTAAGAGGGGATGAGACCCAGTACTTC.

The chain has TRBV4-3 and TRBJ2-3; D may be TRBD1 (5 bases). V was cut by 4 bases and J by 5 bases, with 13 bases left in between. Per germline, CDR1 LGHNA and CDR2 YSLEER. The CDR3 contains 14 residues. The CDR3 coding sequence is TGCGCCAGCAGCCTCGCGGACAACCAAGATACGCAGTATTTT. As protein: CASSLADNQDTQYF.

The CDR3 protein is CASSSLTGHNTEAFF. In DNA, the CDR3 is TGCGCCAGCAGCTCTCTGACGGGACACAACACTGAAGCTTTCTTT. This chain connects TRBV5-1 to TRBJ1-1; maybe TRBD1 (6 bases). Trimming removed 3 bases from V and 2 bases from J, with 14 bases in between. The V gene's germline CDR1 is SGHRS and CDR2 YFSETQ. The CDR3 runs to 15 residues. The variable domain in full, with the rest retrieved from reference TRBV5-1 and TRBJ1-1, is KAGVTQTPRYLIKTRGQQVTLSCSPISGHRSVSWYQQTPGQGLQFLFEYFSETQRNKGNFPGRFSGRQFSNSRSEMNVSTLELGDSALYLCASSSLTGHNTEAFFGQGTRLTVV.